The clone carrying this T cell receptor (beta chain) occurred a few times. The data were obtained in a study of cytotoxic CD8 clonotypes in ibrutinib-treated CLL. This CDR3 is built from 14 residues. Trimming removed 2 bases at V and 9 bases at J, with 14 bases between. Germline lookup yields CDR1 SGHVS and CDR2 FNYEAQ. The method was immunoSEQ multiplex PCR; TCRdb's version includes in-frame clones alone and lacks a portion of them. Of some 130,000 clones in the sample, 70% to 90% were seen once. The J gene is TRBJ1-5, the V gene TRBV7-6, with D tentatively TRBD1 (5 bases). This TCR was recovered from a human donor with chronic lymphocytic leukemia. This material consisted of PBMCs, taken after 24 months of ibrutinib treatment. The CDR3 spells CASSLHRNSGPQHF. The CDR3 DNA sequence: TGTGCCAGCAGCTTACACAGGAACTCGGGGCCCCAGCATTTT.